This T cell receptor beta chain was obtained from a study of T cell changes during pregnancy in multiple sclerosis. The protocol was immunoSEQ multiplex PCR, while the TCRdb copy is restricted to in-frame clones and leaves out a portion. The data show 35,000 to 45,000 clones, with roughly 87% seen just once and roughly 0.87% held by the top ten. Source: CD4+ T cells from peripheral blood mononuclear cells, taken after pregnancy. The TCR originated in a female donor with multiple sclerosis, enrolled in a pregnancy study.

CDR3 sequence reads: CASSLYASPNEQFF. As DNA, the CDR3 is TGTGCCAGCAGCTTATATGCGTCGCCCAATGAGCAGTTCTTC. This rearrangement joins TRBV7-2 to TRBJ2-1; D gene uncertain. The CDR3 is 14 amino acids. In germline, CDR1 is SGHTA, CDR2 FQGNSA. Deletions cut 2 bases from V and 6 bases from J, with 11 bases between.